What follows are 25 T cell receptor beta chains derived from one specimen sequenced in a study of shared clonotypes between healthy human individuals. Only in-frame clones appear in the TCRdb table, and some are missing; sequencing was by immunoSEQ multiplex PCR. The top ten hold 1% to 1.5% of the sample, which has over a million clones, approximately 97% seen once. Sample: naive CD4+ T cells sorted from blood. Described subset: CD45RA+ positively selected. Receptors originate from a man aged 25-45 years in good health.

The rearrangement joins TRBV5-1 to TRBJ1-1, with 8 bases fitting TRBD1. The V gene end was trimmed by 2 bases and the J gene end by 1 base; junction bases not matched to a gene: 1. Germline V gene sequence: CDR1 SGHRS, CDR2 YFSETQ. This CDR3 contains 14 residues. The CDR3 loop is CASSFDRGNTEAFF. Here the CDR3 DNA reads TGCGCCAGCAGCTTCGACAGGGGGAACACTGAAGCTTTCTTT.

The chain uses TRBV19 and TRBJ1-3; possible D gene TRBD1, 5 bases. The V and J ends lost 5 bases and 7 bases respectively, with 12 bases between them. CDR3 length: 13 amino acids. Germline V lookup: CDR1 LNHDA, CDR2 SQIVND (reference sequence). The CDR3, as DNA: TGTGCCAGTAGTTCGATCGGGGGGAACACCATATATTTT. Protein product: CASSSIGGNTIYF.

The CDR3 sequence: CASRPWGGETQYF. In DNA, the CDR3 is TGTGCCAGCAGACCCTGGGGGGGAGAGACCCAGTACTTC. The chain joins TRBV2 to TRBJ2-5, with 7 nucleotides matching TRBD2. In germline, CDR1 is SNHLY, CDR2 FYNNEI. The CDR3 covers 13 residues. V lost 6 bases and J lost 4; bases outside the gene matches: 5.

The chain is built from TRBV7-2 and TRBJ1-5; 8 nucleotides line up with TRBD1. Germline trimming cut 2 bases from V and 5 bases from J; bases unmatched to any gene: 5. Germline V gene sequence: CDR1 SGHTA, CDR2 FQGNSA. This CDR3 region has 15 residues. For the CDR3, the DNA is TGTGCCAGCAGCTTACGAGCACAGGGGGATCAGCCCCAGCATTTT. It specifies CASSLRAQGDQPQHF. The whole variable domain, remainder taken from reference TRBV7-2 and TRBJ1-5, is GAGVSQSPSNKVTEKGKDVELRCDPISGHTALYWYRQSLGQGLEFLIYFQGNSAPDKSGLPSDRFSAERTGGSVSTLTIQRTQQEDSAVYLCASSLRAQGDQPQHFGDGTRLSIL.

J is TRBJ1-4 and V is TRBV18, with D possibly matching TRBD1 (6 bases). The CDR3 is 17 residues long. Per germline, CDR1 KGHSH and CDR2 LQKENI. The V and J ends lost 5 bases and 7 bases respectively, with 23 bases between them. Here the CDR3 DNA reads TGTGCCAGCTCAGCTCGTAGTGACAGGAGATTAATTGAAAAACTGTTTTTT. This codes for CASSARSDRRLIEKLFF.

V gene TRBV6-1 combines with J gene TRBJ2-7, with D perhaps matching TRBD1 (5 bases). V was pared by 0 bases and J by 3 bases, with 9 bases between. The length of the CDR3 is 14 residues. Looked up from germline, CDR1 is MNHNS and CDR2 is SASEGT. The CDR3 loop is CASSEAGRYYEQYF. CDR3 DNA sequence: TGTGCCAGCAGTGAAGCGGGGCGGTACTACGAGCAGTACTTC.

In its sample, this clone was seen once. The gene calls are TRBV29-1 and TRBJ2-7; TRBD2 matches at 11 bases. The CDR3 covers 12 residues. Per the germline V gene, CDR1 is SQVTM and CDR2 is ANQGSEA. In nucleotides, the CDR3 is TGCGGTATAGCGGGAGGGCTCTACGAGCAGTACTTC. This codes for CGIAGGLYEQYF.

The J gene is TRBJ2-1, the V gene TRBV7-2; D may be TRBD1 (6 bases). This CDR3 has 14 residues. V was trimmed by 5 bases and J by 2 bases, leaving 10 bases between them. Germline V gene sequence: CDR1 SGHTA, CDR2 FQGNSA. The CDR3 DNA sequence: TGTGCCAGCAGCCGGACAGCAACCTACAATGAGCAGTTCTTC. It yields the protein CASSRTATYNEQFF.

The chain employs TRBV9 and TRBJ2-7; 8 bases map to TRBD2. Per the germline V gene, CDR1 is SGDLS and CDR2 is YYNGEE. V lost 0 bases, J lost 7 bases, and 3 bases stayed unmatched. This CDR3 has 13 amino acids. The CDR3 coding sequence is TGTGCCAGCAGCGTAGCGGGAGGGAGTGAGCAGTACTTC. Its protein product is CASSVAGGSEQYF.

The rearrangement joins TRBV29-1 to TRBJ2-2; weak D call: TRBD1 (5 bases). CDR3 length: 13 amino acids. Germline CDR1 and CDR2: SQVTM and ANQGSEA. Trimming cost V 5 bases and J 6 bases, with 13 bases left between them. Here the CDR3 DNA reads TGCAGCGTTCAGGGAATAGGTGCCGGGGAGCTGTTTTTT. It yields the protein CSVQGIGAGELFF.

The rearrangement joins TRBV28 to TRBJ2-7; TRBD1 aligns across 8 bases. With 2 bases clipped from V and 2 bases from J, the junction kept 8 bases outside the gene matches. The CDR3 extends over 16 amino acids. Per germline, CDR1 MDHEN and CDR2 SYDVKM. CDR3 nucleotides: TGTGCCAGCAGTTTAGCTAGGACAGGGAAAGCCTACGAGCAGTACTTC. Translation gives CASSLARTGKAYEQYF.

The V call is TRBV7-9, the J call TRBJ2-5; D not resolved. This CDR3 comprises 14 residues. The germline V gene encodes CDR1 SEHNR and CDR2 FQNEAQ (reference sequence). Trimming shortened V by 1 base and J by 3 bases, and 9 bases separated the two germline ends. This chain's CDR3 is CASSLVHYEETQYF. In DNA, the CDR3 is TGTGCCAGCAGCTTAGTCCATTACGAAGAGACCCAGTACTTC.

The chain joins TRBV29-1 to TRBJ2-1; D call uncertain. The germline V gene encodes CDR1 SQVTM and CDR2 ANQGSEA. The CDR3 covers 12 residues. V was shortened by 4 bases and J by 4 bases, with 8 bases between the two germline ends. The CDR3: CSVGWVYNEQFF. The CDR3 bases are TGCAGCGTTGGCTGGGTGTACAATGAGCAGTTCTTC.

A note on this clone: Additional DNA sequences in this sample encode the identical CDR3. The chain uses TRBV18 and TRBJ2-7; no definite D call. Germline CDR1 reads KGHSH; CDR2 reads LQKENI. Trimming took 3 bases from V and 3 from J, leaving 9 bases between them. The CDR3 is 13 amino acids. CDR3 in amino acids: CASSPGLNYEQYF. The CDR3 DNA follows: TGTGCCAGCTCACCCGGGTTGAACTACGAGCAGTACTTC.

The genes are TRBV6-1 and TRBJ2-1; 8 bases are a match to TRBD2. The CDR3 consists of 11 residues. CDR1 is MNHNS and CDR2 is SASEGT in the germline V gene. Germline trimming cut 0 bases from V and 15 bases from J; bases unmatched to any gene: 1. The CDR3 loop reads CASSEASGRFF. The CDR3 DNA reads TGTGCCAGCAGTGAAGCCAGCGGGAGGTTCTTC.

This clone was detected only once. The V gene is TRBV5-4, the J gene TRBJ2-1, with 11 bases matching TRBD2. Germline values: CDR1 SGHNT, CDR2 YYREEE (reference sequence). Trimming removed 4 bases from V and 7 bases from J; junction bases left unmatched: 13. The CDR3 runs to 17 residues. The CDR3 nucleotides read TGTGCCAGCAGCAACCCGCCTCGGACTAGCGGGCGGAATGAGCAGTTCTTC. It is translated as CASSNPPRTSGRNEQFF. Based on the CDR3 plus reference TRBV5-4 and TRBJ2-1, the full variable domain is ETGVTQSPTHLIKTRGQQVTLRCSSQSGHNTVSWYQQALGQGPQFIFQYYREEENGRGNFPPRFSGLQFPNYSSELNVNALELDDSALYLCASSNPPRTSGRNEQFFGPGTRLTVL.

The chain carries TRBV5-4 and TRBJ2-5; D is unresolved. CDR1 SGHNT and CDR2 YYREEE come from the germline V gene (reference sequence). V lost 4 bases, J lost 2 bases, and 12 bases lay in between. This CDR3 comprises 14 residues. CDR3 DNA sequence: TGTGCCAGCAGCGGAGTCGGGCTTCAAGAGACCCAGTACTTC. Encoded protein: CASSGVGLQETQYF.

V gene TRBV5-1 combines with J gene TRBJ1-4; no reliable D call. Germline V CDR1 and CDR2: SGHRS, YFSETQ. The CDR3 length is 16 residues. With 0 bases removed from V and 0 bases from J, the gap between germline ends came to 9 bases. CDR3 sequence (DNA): TGCGCCAGCAGCTTGGGAGGACGCGCAACTAATGAAAAACTGTTTTTT. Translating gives CASSLGGRATNEKLFF.

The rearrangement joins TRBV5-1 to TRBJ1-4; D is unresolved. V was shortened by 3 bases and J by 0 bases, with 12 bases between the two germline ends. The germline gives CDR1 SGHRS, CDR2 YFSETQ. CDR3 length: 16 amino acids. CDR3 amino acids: CASSWDLQTTNEKLFF. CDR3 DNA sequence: TGCGCCAGCAGCTGGGATTTACAGACAACTAATGAAAAACTGTTTTTT.

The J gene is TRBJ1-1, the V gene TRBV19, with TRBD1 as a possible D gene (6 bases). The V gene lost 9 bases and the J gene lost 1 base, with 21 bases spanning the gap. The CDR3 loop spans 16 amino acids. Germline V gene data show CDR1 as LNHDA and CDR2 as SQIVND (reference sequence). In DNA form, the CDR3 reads TGTGCCAGAGGGGGATCATTCAAGGAGGAGAACACTGAAGCTTTCTTT. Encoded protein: CARGGSFKEENTEAFF.

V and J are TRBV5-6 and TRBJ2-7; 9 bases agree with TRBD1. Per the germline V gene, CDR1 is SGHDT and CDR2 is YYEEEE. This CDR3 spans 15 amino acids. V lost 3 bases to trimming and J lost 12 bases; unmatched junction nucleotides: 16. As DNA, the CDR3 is TGTGCCAGCAGCTCGACACCCCGGGACAGGGTTTATCCGTACTTC. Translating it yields CASSSTPRDRVYPYF.

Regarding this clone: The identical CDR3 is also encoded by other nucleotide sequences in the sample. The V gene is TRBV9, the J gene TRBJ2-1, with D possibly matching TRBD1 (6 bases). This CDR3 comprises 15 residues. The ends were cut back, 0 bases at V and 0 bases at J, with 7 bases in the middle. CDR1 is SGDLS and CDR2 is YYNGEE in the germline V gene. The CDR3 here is CASSVEGDSYNEQFF. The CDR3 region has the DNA TGTGCCAGCAGCGTAGAGGGGGACTCCTACAATGAGCAGTTCTTC.

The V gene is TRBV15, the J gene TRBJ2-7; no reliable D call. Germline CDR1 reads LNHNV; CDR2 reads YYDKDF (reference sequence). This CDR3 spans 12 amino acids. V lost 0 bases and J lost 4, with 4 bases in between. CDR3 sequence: CATSRDVYEQYF. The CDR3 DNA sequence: TGTGCCACCAGCAGAGATGTTTACGAGCAGTACTTC.

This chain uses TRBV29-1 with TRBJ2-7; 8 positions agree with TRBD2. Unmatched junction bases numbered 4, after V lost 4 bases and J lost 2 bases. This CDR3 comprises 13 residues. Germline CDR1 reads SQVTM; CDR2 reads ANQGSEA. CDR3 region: CSVASGPAYEQYF. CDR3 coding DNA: TGCAGCGTTGCTAGCGGGCCTGCCTACGAGCAGTACTTC.

The CDR3 DNA is TGTGCCAGCAGCTCGGGGCCCCGGGAGACCCAGTACTTC. It is translated as CASSSGPRETQYF. The genes are TRBV7-2 and TRBJ2-5; D tentatively fits TRBD1 or TRBD2 (5 bases each). The germline CDR1 and CDR2 sequences are SGHTA and FQGNSA. The CDR3 contains 13 residues. V lost 4 bases and J lost 5, with 11 bases in between.